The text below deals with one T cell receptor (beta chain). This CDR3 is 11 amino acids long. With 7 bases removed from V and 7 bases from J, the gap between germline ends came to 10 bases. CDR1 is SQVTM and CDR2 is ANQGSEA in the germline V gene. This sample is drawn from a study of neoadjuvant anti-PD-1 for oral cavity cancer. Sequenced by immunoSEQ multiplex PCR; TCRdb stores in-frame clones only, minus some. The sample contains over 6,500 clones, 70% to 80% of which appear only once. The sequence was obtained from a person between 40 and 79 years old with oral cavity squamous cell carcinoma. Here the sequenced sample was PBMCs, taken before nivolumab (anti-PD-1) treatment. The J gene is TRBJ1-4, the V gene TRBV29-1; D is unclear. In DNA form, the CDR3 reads TGCAGCGCAAAAACGGGTGAAAAACTGTTTTTT. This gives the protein CSAKTGEKLFF.